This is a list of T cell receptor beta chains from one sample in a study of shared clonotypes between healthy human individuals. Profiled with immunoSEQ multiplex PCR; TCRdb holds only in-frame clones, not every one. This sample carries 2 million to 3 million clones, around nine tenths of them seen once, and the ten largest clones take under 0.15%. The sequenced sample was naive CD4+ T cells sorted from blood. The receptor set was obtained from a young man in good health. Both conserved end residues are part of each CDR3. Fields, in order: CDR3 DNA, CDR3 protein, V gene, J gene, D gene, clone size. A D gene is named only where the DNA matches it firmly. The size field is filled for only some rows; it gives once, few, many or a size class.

cdr3_nt: TGTGCCAGCAGCTTAGCGCATAGCCGCCCAGAGACCCAGTACTTC
cdr3_aa: CASSLAHSRPETQYF
v_call: TRBV7-2
j_call: TRBJ2-5
d_call: .
clone_size: once

cdr3_nt: TGTGCCTGGAGAACAGGGTCAGAGACCCAGTACTTC
cdr3_aa: CAWRTGSETQYF
v_call: TRBV30
j_call: TRBJ2-5
d_call: .
clone_size: .

cdr3_nt: TGTGCCAGCAGTGTGACTAGCGAGCCGTGGCAGTATTTT
cdr3_aa: CASSVTSEPWQYF
v_call: TRBV2
j_call: TRBJ2-3
d_call: TRBD2
clone_size: .

cdr3_nt: TGTGCCAGCAGTGCCCAGGGGGCTGGAGGCTACACCTTC
cdr3_aa: CASSAQGAGGYTF
v_call: TRBV6-1
j_call: TRBJ1-2
d_call: TRBD1
clone_size: .

cdr3_nt: TGTGCCAGCAGGCTTGACTCTGGGGCCAACGTCCTGACTTTC
cdr3_aa: CASRLDSGANVLTF
v_call: TRBV6-5
j_call: TRBJ2-6
d_call: .
clone_size: .

cdr3_nt: TGTGCCAGCAGTGAATATATCCTCGGCGGGGCCACTGAAGCTTTCTTT
cdr3_aa: CASSEYILGGATEAFF
v_call: TRBV25-1
j_call: TRBJ1-1
d_call: .
clone_size: once

cdr3_nt: TGTGCCAGCAGCTTGACAGGGGCGAAAGGAAACACCATATATTTT
cdr3_aa: CASSLTGAKGNTIYF
v_call: TRBV11-2
j_call: TRBJ1-3
d_call: TRBD1
clone_size: .

cdr3_nt: TGTGCCTGGAGTTTCAGGGACCACGAGCAGTACTTC
cdr3_aa: CAWSFRDHEQYF
v_call: TRBV30
j_call: TRBJ2-7
d_call: .
clone_size: once

cdr3_nt: TGTGCCAGCAGCCCCTCTAGAGGGGGCAGCACAGATACGCAGTATTTT
cdr3_aa: CASSPSRGGSTDTQYF
v_call: TRBV6-6
j_call: TRBJ2-3
d_call: TRBD1
clone_size: .

cdr3_nt: TGTGCCAGCAGACCCGGACTAGCGGTTCTCCACGAGCAGTACTTC
cdr3_aa: CASRPGLAVLHEQYF
v_call: TRBV7-8
j_call: TRBJ2-7
d_call: TRBD2
clone_size: .

cdr3_nt: TGTGCCATCAGGGAACCAGATGGCCCCACTGAAGCTTTCTTT
cdr3_aa: CAIREPDGPTEAFF
v_call: TRBV10-3
j_call: TRBJ1-1
d_call: .
clone_size: .

cdr3_nt: TGCGCCAGCAGTGCCGGGGGAGGGCTAACGGAGCAGTACTTC
cdr3_aa: CASSAGGGLTEQYF
v_call: TRBV10-1
j_call: TRBJ2-7
d_call: TRBD2
clone_size: few

cdr3_nt: TGTGCCAGCAGTGTAGCAGGTAGCAATCAGCCCCAGCATTTT
cdr3_aa: CASSVAGSNQPQHF
v_call: TRBV6-1
j_call: TRBJ1-5
d_call: .
clone_size: .

cdr3_nt: TGTGCTAGCAGCCTAGGGGCTAGCGGGTCCTCGAACACCGGGGAGCTGTTTTTT
cdr3_aa: CASSLGASGSSNTGELFF
v_call: TRBV7-7
j_call: TRBJ2-2
d_call: TRBD2
clone_size: .

cdr3_nt: TGTGCCAGCAGCCCGTCCACCGGGACAGGGTCGAACACCGGGGAGCTGTTTTTT
cdr3_aa: CASSPSTGTGSNTGELFF
v_call: TRBV7-8
j_call: TRBJ2-2
d_call: TRBD1
clone_size: .

cdr3_nt: TGTGCCGCAGCGTTACGGACAGGGGGCGAAGGCTACACCTTC
cdr3_aa: CAAALRTGGEGYTF
v_call: TRBV6-5
j_call: TRBJ1-2
d_call: TRBD1
clone_size: .

cdr3_nt: TGCGCCAGCAGCTTGGGCCCGGGACAGGGCTCCTACAATGAGCAGTTCTTC
cdr3_aa: CASSLGPGQGSYNEQFF
v_call: TRBV5-1
j_call: TRBJ2-1
d_call: TRBD1
clone_size: .

cdr3_nt: TGTGCCAGCACAAAAGGGGGATCTGAGGGGTACTTC
cdr3_aa: CASTKGGSEGYF
v_call: TRBV21-1
j_call: TRBJ2-7
d_call: .
clone_size: .

cdr3_nt: TGTGCCAGTAGTATGTGGTGGCTAGCGGGGGGCAATGAGCAGTTCTTC
cdr3_aa: CASSMWWLAGGNEQFF
v_call: TRBV19
j_call: TRBJ2-1
d_call: TRBD2
clone_size: .

cdr3_nt: TGTGCCAGCAGCCAACTAGCGGGAGGGCCTATAGATACGCAGTATTTT
cdr3_aa: CASSQLAGGPIDTQYF
v_call: TRBV5-4
j_call: TRBJ2-3
d_call: TRBD2
clone_size: .

cdr3_nt: TGCGCCAGCAGTGAAGGGGGGCAGGTCGGAAACACCATATATTTT
cdr3_aa: CASSEGGQVGNTIYF
v_call: TRBV5-1
j_call: TRBJ1-3
d_call: .
clone_size: .

cdr3_nt: TGCGCCAGCAGCCAGGGACAGGGGGCATTCAATGAGCAGTTCTTC
cdr3_aa: CASSQGQGAFNEQFF
v_call: TRBV5-1
j_call: TRBJ2-1
d_call: TRBD1
clone_size: once

cdr3_nt: TGTGCCAGCAGTCTAGCGGGGGGCCTCTCCTACGAGCAGTACTTC
cdr3_aa: CASSLAGGLSYEQYF
v_call: TRBV6-5
j_call: TRBJ2-7
d_call: TRBD2
clone_size: .

cdr3_nt: TGCGCCAGCAGCTGGGGAGCGGGAGTCTTCGAGCAGTACTTC
cdr3_aa: CASSWGAGVFEQYF
v_call: TRBV5-1
j_call: TRBJ2-7
d_call: TRBD2
clone_size: .

cdr3_nt: TGTGCCTGGAGGAAGACACCTAACACTGAAGCTTTCTTT
cdr3_aa: CAWRKTPNTEAFF
v_call: TRBV30
j_call: TRBJ1-1
d_call: .
clone_size: .

cdr3_nt: TGTGCCACCTCTAGGGGACCCCTTAACTATGGCTACACCTTC
cdr3_aa: CATSRGPLNYGYTF
v_call: TRBV6-1
j_call: TRBJ1-2
d_call: .
clone_size: .